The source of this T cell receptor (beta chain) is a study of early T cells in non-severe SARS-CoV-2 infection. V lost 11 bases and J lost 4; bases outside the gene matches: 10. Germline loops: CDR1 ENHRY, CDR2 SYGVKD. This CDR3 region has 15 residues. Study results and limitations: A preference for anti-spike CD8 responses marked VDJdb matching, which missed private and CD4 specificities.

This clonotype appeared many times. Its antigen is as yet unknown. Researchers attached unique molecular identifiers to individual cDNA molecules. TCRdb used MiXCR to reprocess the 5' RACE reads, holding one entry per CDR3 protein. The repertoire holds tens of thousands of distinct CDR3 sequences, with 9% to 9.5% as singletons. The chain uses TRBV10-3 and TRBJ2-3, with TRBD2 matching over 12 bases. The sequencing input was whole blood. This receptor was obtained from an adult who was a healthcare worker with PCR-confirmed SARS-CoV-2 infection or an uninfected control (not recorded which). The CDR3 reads CAAAPSGGASDTQYF. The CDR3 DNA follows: TGTGCCGCCGCCCCTAGCGGGGGGGCCTCAGATACGCAGTATTTT.